Each of the 2 T cell receptor beta chains below was sequenced from the same sample in a study of blood T cells in healthy people across ages (dated by TCRdb to between 2014 and 2017). Libraries were constructed by 5' RACE. The instrument given in TCRdb is Illumina HiSeq 2500. A second PCR of roughly 7 to 12 cycles was performed with a sample-barcoded 5' primer and a J-beta primer mix. TCRdb itself trimmed the public reads at Q25 with fastp, ran MiXCR and retained productive beta chains. CDR3 protein duplicates are merged, each entry listing the most common genes and DNA. The sample data list about 800,000 distinct CDR3 sequences, and more than 45% of these were observed just once. The leading ten clones occupy over 20% of the sample. What was sequenced was blood. The receptors shown here come from a man in his thirties or forties in good health.

The chain carries TRBV28 and TRBJ2-5, with 7 positions matching TRBD1. The CDR3 is 14 amino acids. With 5 bases clipped from V and 7 bases from J, the junction kept 10 bases outside the gene matches. Looked up from germline, CDR1 is MDHEN and CDR2 is SYDVKM. The CDR3 coding sequence is TGTGCCAGCAGTGTGCTTACAGGGGCATGGACCCAGTACTTC. Amino acids: CASSVLTGAWTQYF.

This chain joins TRBV9 and TRBJ2-5; D is perhaps TRBD1 (6 bases). This CDR3 region has 15 residues. Per germline, CDR1 SGDLS and CDR2 YYNGEE. With 2 bases removed from V and 5 bases from J, the gap between germline ends came to 16 bases. For the CDR3, the DNA is TGTGCCAGCAGCGTCGCCGGGACAAATCGTGAGACCCAGTACTTC. Translating gives CASSVAGTNRETQYF.